Included here is one T cell receptor beta chain sequence, with context. This clonotype was counted a single time. Its antigen specificity is not known. No base quality values were provided; no much bigger clone lies one nucleotide off. One read represents weak support. V is shortened by 2 bases, J by 7 bases, and the region joining them spans 5 bases. The CDR3 spans 11 residues, from the cysteine through the phenylalanine. The sequence is cut down to CDR3 DNA, 33 bases in frame from base 1. Via the germline V gene, CDR1 is KGHSH and CDR2 LQKENI. Sequenced on an Illumina HiSeq 1500. TCRdb applied fastp at Q25 and MiXCR to the public reads, then kept only in-frame beta chains. Rows with a matching CDR3 protein are joined into one entry that keeps the most common DNA and genes. For this sample the table gives over 100,000 distinct CDR3 sequences, of which around 31% were detected only once. Of the sample, roughly 77% is held by the ten largest clones.

Sample treatment or condition, as interpreted from the label and publication: in vitro stimulation with specific CMV peptide epitopes to enrich CMV-specific T cells. The sample is drawn from a study of T cell repertoires in cytomegalovirus infection (dated by TCRdb to about 2019). Notes on the research overall: The peptide stimulations were aimed at well-studied HLA-B-restricted epitopes as well as recently identified HLA-C-restricted CMV epitopes, whose presentation resists viral immunomodulation. Donor HLA type was relevant to the analysis, because carriage of CMV infection together with the matching HLA type was indicated by public TCR beta signatures.

Results and caveats for the whole study, not just this receptor: Cumulative frequency of public TCR beta family members discriminated carriers of CMV infection plus the relevant HLA type in this cohort and an independent 352-donor cohort. In the ex vivo response, HLA-C-restricted CMV-specific TCR beta clonotypes were dominant, and in two of eight donors the single most frequent clonotype came from this HLA-C-restricted group.

The sample consisted of CD8+ T cells from cultured PBMCs, taken from culture after CMV antigen stimulation. The chain joins TRBV18 to TRBJ1-1; perhaps TRBD1 is the D gene, with 5 bases matching. The clonotype originates from a human donor in good health (CMV status not recorded). Some clones in this sample may be carry-over from other donors' samples. The DNA is as follows: TGTGCCAGCTCACCAGGGGGTGAAGCTTTCTTT. The encoded protein is CASSPGGEAFF.